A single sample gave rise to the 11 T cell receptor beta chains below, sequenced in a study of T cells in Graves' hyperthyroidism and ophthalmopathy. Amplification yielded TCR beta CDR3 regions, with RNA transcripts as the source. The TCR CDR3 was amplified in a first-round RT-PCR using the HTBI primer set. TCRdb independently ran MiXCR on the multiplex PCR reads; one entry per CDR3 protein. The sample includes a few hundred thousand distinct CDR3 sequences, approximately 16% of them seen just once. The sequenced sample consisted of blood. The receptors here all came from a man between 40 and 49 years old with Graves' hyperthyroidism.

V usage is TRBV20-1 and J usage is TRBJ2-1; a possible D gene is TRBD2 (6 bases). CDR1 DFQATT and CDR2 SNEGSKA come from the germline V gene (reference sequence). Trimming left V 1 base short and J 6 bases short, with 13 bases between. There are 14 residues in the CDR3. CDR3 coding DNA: TGCAGTGCTAGAGGGGGTAGCGGTCGCAATGAGCAGTTCTTC. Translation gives CSARGGSGRNEQFF.

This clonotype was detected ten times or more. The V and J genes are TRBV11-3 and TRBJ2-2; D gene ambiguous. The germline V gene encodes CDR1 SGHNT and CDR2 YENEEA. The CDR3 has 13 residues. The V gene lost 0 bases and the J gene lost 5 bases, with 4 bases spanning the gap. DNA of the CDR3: TGTGCCAGCAGCTTAGATTTGACCGGGGAGCTGTTTTTT. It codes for CASSLDLTGELFF.

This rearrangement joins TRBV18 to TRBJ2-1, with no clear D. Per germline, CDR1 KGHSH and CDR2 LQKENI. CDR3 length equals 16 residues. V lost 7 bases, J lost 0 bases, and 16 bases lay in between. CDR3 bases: TGTGCCAGCTTAACTGGGTCGCCGAGCTCCTACAATGAGCAGTTCTTC. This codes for CASLTGSPSSYNEQFF.

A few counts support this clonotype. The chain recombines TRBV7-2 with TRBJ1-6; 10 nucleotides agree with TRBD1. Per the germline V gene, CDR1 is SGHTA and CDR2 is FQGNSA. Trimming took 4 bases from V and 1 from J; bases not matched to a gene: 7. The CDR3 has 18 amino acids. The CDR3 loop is CASSYVPGQGSYNSPLHF. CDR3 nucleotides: TGTGCCAGCAGCTACGTCCCGGGACAGGGGTCCTATAATTCACCCCTCCACTTT.

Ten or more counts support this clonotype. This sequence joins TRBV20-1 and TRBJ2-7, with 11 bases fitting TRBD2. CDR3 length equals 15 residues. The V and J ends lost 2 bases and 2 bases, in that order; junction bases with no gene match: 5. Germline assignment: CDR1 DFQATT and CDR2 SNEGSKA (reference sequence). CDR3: CSARPTSGETYEQYF. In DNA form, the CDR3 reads TGCAGTGCTAGACCGACTAGCGGGGAAACCTACGAGCAGTACTTC.

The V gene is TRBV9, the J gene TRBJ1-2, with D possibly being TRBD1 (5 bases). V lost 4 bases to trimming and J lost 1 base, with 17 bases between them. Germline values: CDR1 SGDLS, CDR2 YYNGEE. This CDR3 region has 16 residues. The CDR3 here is CASSPNPGRNNYGYTF. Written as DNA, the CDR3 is TGTGCCAGCAGCCCGAATCCGGGACGGAATAACTATGGCTACACCTTC.

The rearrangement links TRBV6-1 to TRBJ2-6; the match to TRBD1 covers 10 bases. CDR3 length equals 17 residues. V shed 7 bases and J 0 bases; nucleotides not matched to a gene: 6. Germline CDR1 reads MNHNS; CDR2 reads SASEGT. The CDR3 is CASTGTGASSGANVLTF. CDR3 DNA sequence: TGTGCCAGCACCGGGACAGGGGCCAGCTCTGGGGCCAACGTCCTGACTTTC.

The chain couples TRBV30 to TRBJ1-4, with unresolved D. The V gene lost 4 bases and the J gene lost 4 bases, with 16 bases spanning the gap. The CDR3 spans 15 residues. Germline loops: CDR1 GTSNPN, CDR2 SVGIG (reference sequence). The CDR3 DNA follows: TGTGCCTGGACCACACGAAGGAGGTATAATGAAAAACTGTTTTTT. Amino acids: CAWTTRRRYNEKLFF.

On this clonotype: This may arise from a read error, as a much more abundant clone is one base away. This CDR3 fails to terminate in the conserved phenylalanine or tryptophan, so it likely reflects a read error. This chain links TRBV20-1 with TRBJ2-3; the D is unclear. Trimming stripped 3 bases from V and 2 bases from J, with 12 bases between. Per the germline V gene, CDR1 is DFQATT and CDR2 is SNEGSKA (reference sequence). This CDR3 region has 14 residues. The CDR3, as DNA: TGCAGTGCTAGCGATCCCTTTGTCACAGATACGCAGTATCTT. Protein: CSASDPFVTDTQYL.

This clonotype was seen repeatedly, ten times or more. CDR3: CASQLTGVGETQYF. The CDR3 DNA is TGTGCCAGCCAACTGACGGGGGTGGGAGAGACCCAGTACTTC. The chain uses TRBV2 and TRBJ2-5, with a possible D match to TRBD2 (6 bases). V gave up 8 bases and J gave up 4 bases, with 17 bases separating them. Germline V gene sequence: CDR1 SNHLY, CDR2 FYNNEI. The CDR3 loop spans 14 amino acids. Based on the CDR3 plus reference TRBV2 and TRBJ2-5, the full variable domain is EPEVTQTPSHQVTQMGQEVILRCVPISNHLYFYWYRQILGQKVEFLVSFYNNEISEKSEIFDDQFSVERPDGSNFTLKIRSTKLEDSAMYFCASQLTGVGETQYFGPGTRLLVL.

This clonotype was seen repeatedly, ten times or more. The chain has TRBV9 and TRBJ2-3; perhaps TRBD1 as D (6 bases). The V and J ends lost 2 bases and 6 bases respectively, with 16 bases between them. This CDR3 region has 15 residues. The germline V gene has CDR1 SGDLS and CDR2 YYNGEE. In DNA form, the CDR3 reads TGTGCCAGCAGCGTTCGGGACACCTCGTGGGATACGCAGTATTTT. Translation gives CASSVRDTSWDTQYF.